The source of this T cell receptor beta chain is a study of regulatory T cells in long-lasting Graves disease. Time point denoted: persistent/refractory GD, antithyroid drugs over 5 years with positive TRAb. PBMCs provided the RNA from which the TCR library was made. This clonotype appeared many times. The TCR beta library used iRepertoire HTBI primers with Arm-PCR amplification of CDR3. TCRdb analysed the multiplex PCR reads with MiXCR anew, one entry per CDR3 protein. Among about 400,000 distinct CDR3 sequences listed, around 20% were seen once. This clonotype was obtained from a female donor with Graves disease. The starting material was peripheral blood mononuclear cells (PBMCs), obtained when the disease was refractory, from a patient treated with antithyroid drugs.

The CDR3 region has the DNA TGTGCCAGCGGGCAGGGAGGGACCGGGGAGCTGTTTTTT. This encodes CASGQGGTGELFF. This chain joins TRBV7-9 and TRBJ2-2, with 7 bases aligning to TRBD2. This CDR3 spans 13 amino acids. Germline values: CDR1 SEHNR, CDR2 FQNEAQ (reference sequence). The V and J ends lost 8 bases and 5 bases, in that order; junction bases with no gene match: 5.